This T cell receptor beta chain was retrieved from a study of blood T cell repertoires in COVID-19 (dated by TCRdb to between 2020 and 2021). Background on the whole study: Samples covering the acute and convalescent phases of COVID-19 were provided by collaborators in the United States, Italy and Spain. The material from the prospective study consisted of cDNA or gDNA derived from T cells, B-cell-depleted T cells, or PBMCs. The dataset comprised deeply sampled blood TCRbeta repertoires from subjects exposed to, actively infected with, or recovered from COVID-19. A freely available public database, intended as a resource for researchers studying the immune response to SARS-CoV-2, is where the repertoires were released. Samples came from the ongoing ImmuneRACE study (first 160 participants) plus 1,254 subjects from 6 global collaborators. Nearly every sample came with metadata listing a de-identified subject ID, COVID-19 status, age in years and sex. Where HLA class I and class II types were available, the types were taken from metadata supplied by the sample provider, not from assay-based typing.

Of note for this clone: Its antigen has not been determined. Base qualities were left out, and no much larger clone turns up one base away.

The cysteine opens and the phenylalanine closes a CDR3 of 15 amino acids. Only the CDR3 portion is preserved as DNA: 45 bases, with reading frame beginning at the first base. Based on the germline V gene (reference sequence), the CDR1 and CDR2 sequences are MNHEY and SMNVEV. The germline V and J ends show losses of 3 bases and 2 bases respectively, and no gene match explains 5 bases of the junction. Findings and caveats that apply to the study as a whole: The quantity of clinical and demographic metadata differed by source and by participant and was supplied without curation.

Each collaborating institution followed its own protocols to collect whole blood in K2EDTA tubes. For TCRbeta analysis, collaborator samples were shipped as frozen whole blood, as isolated PBMCs, or as DNA extracted from either sample type. TCRbeta CDR3 regions were amplified from genomic DNA using the immunoSEQ Assay, a bias-controlled multiplex PCR. The published analysis was carried out like this. Nucleated cell counts per sample were estimated from amplification of reference gene primers within the assay. Sequence reads were collapsed and filtered to measure the absolute abundance of every unique TCRbeta CDR3 rearrangement. For each sample, productive Simpson clonality was calculated as the square root of Simpson's diversity index over productive rearrangements. The table comes from immuneACCESS by way of TCRdb, which keeps in-frame sequences with V and J called. Part of the clones is missing from these tables; in studies checked, under half for an unresolved V gene and the rest for unknown reasons. V, J and clone size are taken as reported in that table, and D and trimming were inferred from the DNA itself. The sample table records more than 95,000 clones; over 75% of these occur just once. The top ten clonotypes cover under 4.5% of the sample.

This receptor chain uses TRBV27 and TRBJ2-3, with 7 bases matching TRBD2. Sequencing was done on a sample of peripheral blood. The receptor's source is a man aged 50 to 59 with acute or convalescent COVID-19. This receptor carries the CDR3 CASSFSGVITDTQYF. The DNA sequence is given as TGTGCCAGCAGTTTCAGCGGGGTGATCACAGATACGCAGTATTTT.